These 20 T cell receptor beta chains came from one sample sequenced in a study of cytomegalovirus exposure and HLA in healthy donors. The PCR used 60 Vbeta and 13 Jbeta primers. The table came from immunoSEQ multiplex PCR; TCRdb's copy has only in-frame clones and leaves some out. This sample yields about 170,000 clones, of which approximately 79% are seen a single time; 7% to 7.5% belongs to the top ten. The sample comprised PBMCs. These receptors all come from a man aged 40-55 years in good health and CMV-seropositive.

V is TRBV2 and J is TRBJ2-7; a possible D gene is TRBD1 (6 bases). The CDR3 runs to 15 residues. Germline V gene lookup returns CDR1 SNHLY and CDR2 FYNNEI. V was cut by 7 bases and J by 0 bases, with 16 bases left in between. The CDR3 here is CASKHRDTSSYEQYF. The CDR3 bases are TGTGCCAGCAAACACAGGGACACTAGCTCCTACGAGCAGTACTTC.

This rearrangement joins TRBV5-5 to TRBJ2-7, with 8 bases lining up with TRBD1. The germline CDR1 and CDR2 sequences are SGHKS and YYEKEE (reference sequence). V lost 6 bases to trimming and J lost 1 base; unmatched junction nucleotides: 12. The CDR3 is 16 residues long. The chain's CDR3 is CASIAIGQGRSYEQYF. DNA of the CDR3: TGTGCCAGCATCGCAATCGGACAGGGTAGATCCTACGAGCAGTACTTC.

J is TRBJ2-5 and V is TRBV7-3, with 9 positions matching TRBD2. Per the germline V gene, CDR1 is SGHTA and CDR2 is FQGTGA. This CDR3 contains 17 residues. V shed 2 bases and J 7 bases; nucleotides not matched to a gene: 14. The CDR3 DNA reads as TGTGCCAGCAGCTTAGTGGGCGGGGGGGCCTTTCCAGTGACCCAGTACTTC. Its protein product is CASSLVGGGAFPVTQYF.

The chain joins TRBV14 to TRBJ2-5; 13 bases agree with TRBD2. The germline V gene has CDR1 SGHDN and CDR2 FVKESK. The CDR3 length is 19 residues. The V segment lost 2 bases and the J segment 2 bases; nucleotides outside the gene matches: 11. The DNA for the CDR3 is TGTGCCAGCAGCCAAAAGCGGACTAGCGGGGGACCAGTGCAAGAGACCCAGTACTTC. As protein: CASSQKRTSGGPVQETQYF.

V usage is TRBV27 and J usage is TRBJ2-3; tentative D call: TRBD2 (7 bases). The germline gives CDR1 MNHEY, CDR2 SMNVEV (reference sequence). The CDR3 is 16 residues long. V was clipped by 5 bases and J by 0 bases, with 15 bases between them. The CDR3 DNA sequence: TGTGCCAGCAGTCCCCGGGGGGCGGGAAGCACAGATACGCAGTATTTT. Protein sequence: CASSPRGAGSTDTQYF.

The J gene is TRBJ2-2, the V gene TRBV4-1, with TRBD2 identical over 8 bases. The J segment lost 0 bases and the V segment lost 8 bases, leaving 11 bases of the junction unmatched. The CDR3 totals 17 residues. CDR1 MGHRA and CDR2 YSYEKL come from the germline V gene. The CDR3 region is CASHPGPAGANTGELFF. DNA for the CDR3: TGCGCCAGCCATCCTGGACCAGCGGGGGCGAACACCGGGGAGCTGTTTTTT.

In its sample, this clone was seen a few times. The chain has TRBV7-9 and TRBJ2-3, with TRBD1 as a possible D gene (6 bases). V was pared by 8 bases and J by 2 bases, with 11 bases between. The V gene's germline CDR1 is SEHNR and CDR2 FQNEAQ (reference sequence). The CDR3 extends over 13 amino acids. The CDR3 sequence: CASPGGFTDTQYF. In DNA form, the CDR3 reads TGTGCCAGCCCTGGGGGCTTCACAGATACGCAGTATTTT.

This chain uses TRBV21-1 with TRBJ1-3; the table's D call, TRBD1, has no DNA check behind it. TRBV21-1 is flagged as a pseudogene. CDR3 length: 14 residues. The CDR3 here is CASSKLIQRNTIYF. The DNA of the CDR3 is TGTGCCAGCAGCAAACTAATACAGCGAAACACCATATATTTT.

This chain connects TRBV10-3 to TRBJ1-4; weak D call: TRBD1 (6 bases). Germline loops: CDR1 ENHRY, CDR2 SYGVKD. Trimming stripped 3 bases from V and 8 bases from J, with 19 bases between. The CDR3 is made up of 16 amino acids. CDR3 residues: CAISDPLGHGGEKLFF. The CDR3 DNA reads as TGTGCCATCAGTGACCCATTGGGACACGGGGGGGAAAAACTGTTTTTT.

This clone has only a few counts. The chain couples TRBV30 to TRBJ1-2, with TRBD1 identical over 7 bases. The CDR3 totals 14 residues. V dropped 8 bases and J dropped 3; count of bases not matched to a gene: 12. The germline V gene has CDR1 GTSNPN and CDR2 SVGIG (reference sequence). CDR3 DNA sequence: TGTGCCAGTGGGGGCCAAGGGGGCTACTATGGCTACACCTTC. This sequence encodes CASGGQGGYYGYTF.

This chain uses TRBV7-9 with TRBJ2-7, with 10 nucleotides matching TRBD1. This CDR3 is built from 16 residues. The germline V gene encodes CDR1 SEHNR and CDR2 FQNEAQ (reference sequence). V trimming: 4 bases; J trimming: 2 bases; junction bases outside the gene matches: 8. In nucleotides, the CDR3 is TGTGCCAGCAGCTCAGTGGGACAGGGGTCGGCCTACGAGCAGTACTTC. Its translation: CASSSVGQGSAYEQYF.

The chain uses TRBV7-9 and TRBJ2-3; 7 bases map to TRBD1. The V gene's germline CDR1 is SEHNR and CDR2 FQNEAQ (reference sequence). The CDR3 totals 14 residues. V lost 5 bases to trimming and J lost 4 bases; unmatched junction nucleotides: 6. DNA for the CDR3: TGTGCCAGCAGCAAGACAGGGCGGGCAGATACGCAGTATTTT. It codes for CASSKTGRADTQYF.

The CDR3 nucleotides are TGCGCCAGCAGCTTGGACAACTACAATGAGCAGTTCTTC. Translated: CASSLDNYNEQFF. This chain links TRBV5-1 with TRBJ2-1; D remains unclear. The CDR3 runs to 13 residues. Trimming removed 0 bases at V and 3 bases at J, with 4 bases between. Germline V gene lookup returns CDR1 SGHRS and CDR2 YFSETQ.

The V call is TRBV11-2, the J call TRBJ1-2; the match to TRBD1 covers 8 bases. CDR1 is SGHAT, CDR2 FQNNGV, per germline. J gave up 3 bases and V 0 bases, and 6 bases lay outside the gene matches. The CDR3 loop spans 16 amino acids. As DNA, the CDR3 is TGTGCCAGCAGCTTAGAGATGACAGGGGTTGACTATGGCTACACCTTC. This sequence encodes CASSLEMTGVDYGYTF.

This clone was recorded only once. J is TRBJ1-2 and V is TRBV4-3; 12 bases are a match to TRBD1. Germline loops: CDR1 LGHNA, CDR2 YSLEER. The ends lost 1 base at V and 5 bases at J; junction bases unmatched: 2. There are 15 residues in the CDR3. CDR3: CASSQGDRGHYGYTF. The CDR3 DNA reads as TGCGCCAGCAGCCAAGGGGACAGGGGGCATTATGGCTACACCTTC.

The CDR3 spells CASRADRGLKTQYF. The CDR3 DNA reads as TGTGCCAGCAGAGCAGACAGGGGTCTAAAGACCCAGTACTTC. This chain links TRBV6-5 with TRBJ2-5, with 8 nucleotides matching TRBD1. This CDR3 comprises 14 residues. Trimming took 6 bases from V and 6 from J; bases not matched to a gene: 9. Germline values: CDR1 MNHEY, CDR2 SVGAGI.

The chain recombines TRBV12-2 with TRBJ1-1; the DNA was not used to check the table's D call, TRBD1. TRBV12-2 is described as a pseudogene. This CDR3 is built from 17 residues. The CDR3 nucleotides are TGTGCAAGTCGCTTTCCCAGGGTGGTACAGGGCGTCACTGAAGCTTTCTTT. Its protein product is CASRFPRVVQGVTEAFF.

The chain uses TRBV19 and TRBJ2-5, with D tentatively TRBD1 (5 bases). From germline, CDR1 is LNHDA and CDR2 SQIVND (reference sequence). The CDR3 has 14 residues. V was cut by 5 bases and J by 1 base, with 11 bases left in between. The CDR3 DNA follows: TGTGCCAGTAGTGTACAGGCCTCCCAAGAGACCCAGTACTTC. Translating gives CASSVQASQETQYF.

The rearrangement uses TRBV4-2 and TRBJ1-1, with 7 bases matching TRBD1. The CDR3 has 15 residues. V was clipped by 1 base and J by 5 bases; unmatched bases: 7. Germline lookup yields CDR1 LGHNA and CDR2 YNFKEQ. The CDR3 nucleotides read TGTGCCAGCAGCCAAGTTCGGACAGGACAGACTGAAGCTTTCTTT. Encoded protein: CASSQVRTGQTEAFF.

The V call is TRBV7-6, the J call TRBJ2-7; D may be TRBD1 (6 bases). Germline V lookup: CDR1 SGHVS, CDR2 FNYEAQ. V dropped 1 base and J dropped 2 bases, with 18 bases sitting between them. The CDR3 is 17 residues long. CDR3 region: CASSLDWTAGPPYEQYF. The CDR3 bases are TGTGCCAGCAGCTTAGATTGGACAGCTGGTCCCCCCTACGAGCAGTACTTC.